Listed here is a single T cell receptor beta chain. Its antigen specificity is not known. Base quality data are lacking; no much larger clone is found one base away. The data derive from a study of tissue T cells after allogeneic stem cell transplantation (dated by TCRdb to between 2021 and 2022). About the study as a whole: If a tissue had multiple samples, a pathologist reviewed H&E sections so that samples with histologically apparent lymphocytes got priority for sequencing. The study profiled TCR beta repertoires across many tissues from research autopsies of patients with and without GVHD, plus mouse models of GVHD. The human part of the study was a prospective observational study with no blinding and no randomization.

V loses 4 bases, J loses 1 base, and the germline ends lie 19 bases apart. The germline V gene (reference sequence) yields LGHDT for CDR1 and YNNKEL for CDR2. CDR3 length: 17 amino acids, cysteine to phenylalanine. CDR3 DNA is the only sequence kept; it has 51 bases, read in frame from the first base. The intended sense of this specimen's time point label: human tissue collected at research (rapid) autopsy. Three non-HCT comparator patients who had other cancers, at least five GI tract samples, and no known GI disease at death were chosen retrospectively. Autopsy tissues, which were obtained after a median post-mortem interval of roughly 9.9 hours, included GI sites from esophagus to rectum, liver, skin and lymphoid organs including spleen. Autopsy specimens were bisected, with one portion flash-frozen in liquid nitrogen and the rest formalin-fixed; GI outer muscle layers were removed. To extract genomic DNA from frozen tissues, either the Mag-Bind Blood & Tissue DNA HDQ 96 Kit on a Chemagic 360 or the DNeasy Blood & Tissue Kit was used. Because of concern about red blood cell contamination, the extracted DNA went through further purification with the Genomic DNA Clean & Concentrator-25 kit.

The research as a whole found: Within patients, how anatomically similar tissues were was a major factor shaping TCR repertoire composition, regardless of disease or transplant status. Blood and spleen T cells captured only a limited portion of the TCR repertoire detected in tissues, in both patients and mice. Which tissue TCRs were alloreactive or antigen-specific was not determined in the study, and some clones might have been persisting host cells. Only a few T cell clones appeared in more than one patient, yet motif-based clustering showed tissue-specific repertoire signatures that were shared between patients. No blood samples were available for the non-GVHD comparator patients. The patient cohort was small and varied clinically, and sampling depth was recognized as a limitation.

The receptor library was made with the immunoSEQ multiplex PCR assay. Adaptive Biotechnologies performed TCRbeta CDR3 sequencing at survey depth and reported CDR3 sequences, V/J genes, productive frequency, and template counts. TCR beta CDR3 regions were amplified from genomic DNA rather than RNA. In the paper's pipeline: Pairwise repertoire overlap between tissues was quantified with Jensen-Shannon divergence, where 1 means complete divergence and 0 identical. Tissues were clustered by single-linkage agglomerative hierarchical clustering of pairwise JSD values, and the clustering results were displayed as dendrograms. GLIPH2 was run on all patient samples with simulation_depth 1000, kmer_min_depth 3 and cdr3_length_cutoff 8, and groups with more than two unique CDR3s were retained. A standardized tissue-overlap score extrapolated Jaccard GLIPH-group overlap across patients to a standard repertoire size of 1000 clones. To look at how diversity was associated with clinical or experimental variables, linear mixed-effect models were used, with tissue treated as a fixed effect and individual treated as a random effect. Sourced from immuneACCESS, this table was stored by TCRdb with only in-frame sequences that have V and J called. A share of the clones is absent; for the studies checked, an unresolved V gene accounts for under half, and the remainder has no known explanation. V and J calls and clone size follow that table, whereas D and trimming were derived from the DNA. The sample includes some 25,000 clones, with less than 75% observed a single time. The ten most abundant clones make up 6% to 8.5% of the sample.

The source material was tissue from the ileum, sampled at autopsy. This sequence originates from a female donor at least 60 years old with lung cancer. In this chain, TRBV3-1 (or the pseudogene TRBV3-2) is recombined with TRBJ2-5; no D gene is confidently identified. This receptor has the CDR3 CASSLNGPLGSQETQYF. The DNA reads as follows: TGTGCCAGCAGCCTCAACGGACCCCTAGGATCCCAAGAGACCCAGTACTTC.